These 14 T cell receptor beta chains were sequenced from one sample in a study of T and B cells in COVID-19 patients. TRB rearrangements were amplified by multiplex PCR with BIOMED2 TRB-A/B primers. A single record per CDR3 protein comes from TCRdb applying MiXCR to the multiplex PCR reads. This table has several thousand distinct CDR3 sequences, under 25% appearing once. From blood, roughly 220-550 ng of genomic DNA served as TRB template. Sequencing was carried out using blood. The receptors originated from a human donor who had recovered from COVID-19.

In its sample, this clonotype ranks as medium-sized (0.01 to 0.1%). This chain uses TRBV27 with TRBJ2-1; 7 bases agree with TRBD2. In germline, CDR1 is MNHEY, CDR2 SMNVEV (reference sequence). This CDR3 spans 18 amino acids. V was clipped by 3 bases and J by 8 bases; unmatched bases: 19. This chain's CDR3 is CASSLLVGERLAKYEQFF. The CDR3 nucleotides read TGTGCCAGCAGTTTGCTGGTCGGTGAGAGACTAGCTAAATATGAGCAGTTCTTC.

The V call is TRBV12-3 or TRBV12-4, the J call TRBJ1-1; D is unresolved. This CDR3 comprises 13 residues. The ends were cut back, 3 bases at V and 4 bases at J, with 9 bases in the middle. The CDR3 spells CASSFSGFTEAFF. CDR3 nucleotide sequence: TGTGCCAGCAGTTTTTCGGGTTTCACTGAAGCTTTCTTT.

Remarks on this clonotype: This sequence may be a read error, since a much larger clone differs from it by one base. This chain connects TRBV5-4 to TRBJ2-1, with 8 bases matching TRBD2. The CDR3 contains 15 residues. CDR1 is SGHNT and CDR2 is YYREEE in the germline V gene (reference sequence). The junction had 6 bases not matched to a gene; V was cut back by 0 bases and J by 7 bases. This CDR3 is CASSLAGGAWNEQFF. The CDR3 DNA sequence: TGTGCCAGCAGCTTGGCCGGGGGGGCCTGGAATGAGCAGTTCTTC.

The table lists this clonotype with a few counts. The chain employs TRBV2 and TRBJ2-2; D is possibly TRBD1 (6 bases). V shed 5 bases and J shed 8 bases, with 15 bases lying between them. The CDR3 extends over 14 amino acids. Germline V gives CDR1 SNHLY, CDR2 FYNNEI. The CDR3 coding sequence is TGTGCCAGCAGTTACCCCCCGGGGACAGGGGAGCTGTTTTTT. Its protein product is CASSYPPGTGELFF.

This clonotype is termed medium-sized. The CDR3 loop reads CASSSGRGTGELFF. CDR3 sequence (DNA): TGTGCCAGCAGTTCAGGGAGGGGCACCGGGGAGCTGTTTTTT. The gene calls are TRBV12-3 or TRBV12-4 and TRBJ2-2, with 7 bases aligning to TRBD2. With V trimmed by 4 bases and J by 4 bases, 3 bases remained unmatched. The CDR3 runs 14 residues.

V usage is TRBV7-9 and J usage is TRBJ2-3; D possibly uses TRBD1 or TRBD2 (5 bases each). Looked up from germline, CDR1 is SEHNR and CDR2 is FQNEAQ (reference sequence). The CDR3 has 17 residues. Trimming took off 5 bases at V and 0 bases at J, with 18 bases between the two ends. The CDR3 region is CASSARGTGRSTDTQYF. The CDR3 DNA follows: TGTGCCAGCAGCGCCCGAGGTACGGGGCGGAGCACAGATACGCAGTATTTT.

With regard to this clonotype: The germline gene is not matched at one end of the junction; a read error may be the cause. The CDR3 is CASSLGSRAVQETQYF. The CDR3 DNA reads TGCGCCAGCAGCTTGGGATCTCGGGCGGTTCAAGAGACCCAGTACTTC. The chain carries TRBV5-6 and TRBJ2-5; D is undetermined. CDR3 size: 16 residues. Germline V CDR1 and CDR2: SGHDT, YYEEEE. Supplemented by reference TRBV5-6 and TRBJ2-5, the full variable domain reads DAGVTQSPTHLIKTRGQQVTLRCSPKSGHDTVSWYQQALGQGPQFIFQYYEEEERQRGNFPDRFSGHQFPNYSSELNVNALLLGDSALYLCASSLGSRAVQETQYFGPGTRLLVL.

In DNA form, the CDR3 reads TGCAGTGCTAGTTGGGGGCAGGGGGCCCTCTACACAGATACGCAGTATTTT. Translating gives CSASWGQGALYTDTQYF. This rearrangement joins TRBV20-1 to TRBJ2-3, with TRBD1 matching over 8 bases. V dropped 3 bases and J dropped 2; count of bases not matched to a gene: 13. The CDR3 runs 17 residues. Germline V lookup: CDR1 DFQATT, CDR2 SNEGSKA (reference sequence).

This clonotype was observed a single time. The chain is built from TRBV2 and TRBJ1-4, with TRBD1 matching over 7 bases. Germline CDR1 is SNHLY and CDR2 is FYNNEI. The CDR3 sequence is 14 residues long. Unmatched junction bases numbered 6, after V lost 7 bases and J lost 4 bases. This chain's CDR3 is CASTGDSINEKLFF. DNA of the CDR3: TGTGCCAGCACCGGGGACAGCATTAATGAAAAACTGTTTTTT.

This clonotype was counted only a few times. The J gene is TRBJ1-6, the V gene TRBV5-1; 7 bases line up with TRBD1. The CDR3 has 17 residues. After removal of 4 bases from V and 6 bases from J, the junction contained 13 bases not matched to a gene. Looked up from germline, CDR1 is SGHRS and CDR2 is YFSETQ. The CDR3 protein is CASSPKQGSVGNSPLHF. The CDR3, as DNA: TGCGCCAGCAGCCCGAAACAGGGGTCGGTAGGTAATTCACCCCTCCACTTT.

This clonotype has a handful of counts. The CDR3 DNA reads TGTGCCAGCTCTCTCCCAGGGAAGAACACTGAAGCTTTCTTT. Its protein is CASSLPGKNTEAFF. The chain combines TRBV18 with TRBJ1-1; tentatively, D is TRBD1 (5 bases). Trimming left V 6 bases short and J 1 base short, with 12 bases between. The CDR3 length is 14 residues. Germline V gene lookup returns CDR1 KGHSH and CDR2 LQKENI.

V gene TRBV20-1 combines with J gene TRBJ2-1; 9 bases align to TRBD1. CDR3 length: 14 residues. Germline V gene sequence: CDR1 DFQATT, CDR2 SNEGSKA (reference sequence). Unmatched junction bases numbered 4, after V lost 3 bases and J lost 4 bases. The CDR3 DNA reads TGCAGTGCTAGGGGGGACAGGGAGTACAATGAGCAGTTCTTC. It encodes CSARGDREYNEQFF.

This clonotype qualifies as medium-sized. The genes are TRBV29-1 and TRBJ1-1; D not resolved. CDR3 length equals 13 residues. The V end lost 5 bases, the J end lost 5 bases, and 15 bases lay between the germline ends. Germline assignment: CDR1 SQVTM and CDR2 ANQGSEA. The CDR3 region has the DNA TGCAGCGTTACGGGCCCGATGGGAACTGAAGCTTTCTTT. Its protein product is CSVTGPMGTEAFF.

This clonotype was observed at least ten times. This chain uses TRBV6-5 with TRBJ1-5, with TRBD1 identical over 8 bases. This CDR3 is 15 amino acids long. With V trimmed by 6 bases and J by 7 bases, 11 bases remained unmatched. Germline CDR1 MNHEY, CDR2 SVGAGI. CDR3 sequence reads: CASSRAGGAGQPQHF. Written as DNA, the CDR3 is TGTGCCAGCAGCCGTGCAGGGGGCGCGGGACAGCCCCAGCATTTT.